This T cell receptor beta chain emerged from a study of cytomegalovirus exposure and HLA in healthy donors. Study-wide context: The platform used for the roughly 130 validation repertoires matched that of the 666 first-cohort repertoires, a later analysis reported.

General observations from the study: In vitro, a few CMV-associated chains proved specific for CMV antigens.

Of note for this clone: Its target is unknown.

Deletions cut 2 bases from V and 0 bases from J, with 11 bases between. The CDR3 is made up of 16 amino acids. Germline CDR1 and CDR2: MNHEY and SMNVEV (reference sequence). Libraries were prepared by immunoSEQ multiplex PCR; TCRdb keeps only in-frame clonotypes and omits some of them. The sample includes a few hundred thousand clones, about 92% seen only once; the top ten take 3% to 3.5%. The donors were part of the validation cohort, which consisted of about 130 subjects and was separate from the first cohort of 666 subjects. The sequence was obtained from a woman in her 30s in good health and CMV-seronegative. The gene calls are TRBV27 and TRBJ2-1; D remains ambiguous. The sequencing input was PBMCs. CDR3 in amino acids: CASSLRGASSYNEQFF. The CDR3 nucleotides are TGTGCCAGCAGTTTACGAGGCGCGAGCTCCTACAATGAGCAGTTCTTC.